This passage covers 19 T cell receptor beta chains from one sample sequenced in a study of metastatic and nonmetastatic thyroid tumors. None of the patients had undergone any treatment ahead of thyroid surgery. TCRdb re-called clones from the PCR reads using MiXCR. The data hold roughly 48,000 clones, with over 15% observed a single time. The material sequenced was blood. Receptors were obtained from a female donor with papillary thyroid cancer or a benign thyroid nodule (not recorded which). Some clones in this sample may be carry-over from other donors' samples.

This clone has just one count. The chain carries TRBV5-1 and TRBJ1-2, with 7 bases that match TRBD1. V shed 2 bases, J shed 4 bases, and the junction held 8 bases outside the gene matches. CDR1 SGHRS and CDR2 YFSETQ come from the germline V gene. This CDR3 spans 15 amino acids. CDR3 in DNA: TGCGCCAGCAGCTTCGAAACGGGACAGTCCTATGGCTACACCTTC. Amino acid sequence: CASSFETGQSYGYTF.

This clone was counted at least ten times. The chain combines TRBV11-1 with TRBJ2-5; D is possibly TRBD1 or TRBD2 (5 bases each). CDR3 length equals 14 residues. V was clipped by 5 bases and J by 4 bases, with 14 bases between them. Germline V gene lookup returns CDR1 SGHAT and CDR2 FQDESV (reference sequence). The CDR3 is CASSPQLGVETQYF. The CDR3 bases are TGTGCCAGCAGCCCCCAGCTGGGGGTAGAGACCCAGTACTTC.

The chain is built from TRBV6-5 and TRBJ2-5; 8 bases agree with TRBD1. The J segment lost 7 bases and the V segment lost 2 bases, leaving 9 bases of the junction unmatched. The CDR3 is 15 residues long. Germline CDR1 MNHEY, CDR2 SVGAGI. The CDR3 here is CASSYNTGGEGTQYF. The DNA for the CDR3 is TGTGCCAGCAGTTACAATACAGGGGGAGAAGGGACCCAGTACTTC.

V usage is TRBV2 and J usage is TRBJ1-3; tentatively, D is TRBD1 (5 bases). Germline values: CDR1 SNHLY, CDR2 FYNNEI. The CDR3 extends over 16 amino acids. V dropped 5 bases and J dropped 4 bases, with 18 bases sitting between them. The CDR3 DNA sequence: TGTGCCAGCAGTCCCCCCGGGCAGGGAGGCGGAAACACCATATATTTT. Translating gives CASSPPGQGGGNTIYF.

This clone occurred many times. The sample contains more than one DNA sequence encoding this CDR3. The CDR3 spells CASSGSGRQPQHF. DNA for the CDR3: TGTGCCAGCAGCGGGTCAGGGCGACAGCCCCAGCATTTT. The genes are TRBV28 and TRBJ1-5; the D gene is possibly TRBD1 (5 bases). Per germline, CDR1 MDHEN and CDR2 SYDVKM. The CDR3 has 13 amino acids. V was trimmed by 6 bases and J by 7 bases, leaving 13 bases between them. Variable domain in full (rest from reference TRBV28 and TRBJ1-5): DVKVTQSSRYLVKRTGEKVFLECVQDMDHENMFWYRQDPGLGLRLIYFSYDVKMKEKGDIPEGYSVSREKKERFSLILESASTNQTSMYLCASSGSGRQPQHFGDGTRLSIL.

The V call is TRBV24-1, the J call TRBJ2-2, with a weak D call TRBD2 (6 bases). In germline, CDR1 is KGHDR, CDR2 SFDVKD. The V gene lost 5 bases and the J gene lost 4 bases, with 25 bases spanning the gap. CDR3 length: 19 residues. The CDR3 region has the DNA TGTGCCACCAGTGCGGTAGCGGTAGGATGTCATACTCCCACCGGGGAGCTGTTTTTT. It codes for CATSAVAVGCHTPTGELFF.

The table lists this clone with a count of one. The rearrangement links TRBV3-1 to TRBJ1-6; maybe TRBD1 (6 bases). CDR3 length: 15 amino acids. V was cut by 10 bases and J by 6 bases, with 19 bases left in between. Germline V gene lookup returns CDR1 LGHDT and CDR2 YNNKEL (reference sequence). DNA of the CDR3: TGTGCCATCATCCAGGGGAGGGATGGTAATTCACCCCTCCACTTT. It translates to CAIIQGRDGNSPLHF. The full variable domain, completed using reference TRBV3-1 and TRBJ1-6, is DTAVSQTPKYLVTQMGNDKSIKCEQNLGHDTMYWYKQDSKKFLKIMFSYNNKELIINETVPNRFSPKSPDKAHLNLHINSLELGDSAVYFCAIIQGRDGNSPLHFGNGTRLTVT.

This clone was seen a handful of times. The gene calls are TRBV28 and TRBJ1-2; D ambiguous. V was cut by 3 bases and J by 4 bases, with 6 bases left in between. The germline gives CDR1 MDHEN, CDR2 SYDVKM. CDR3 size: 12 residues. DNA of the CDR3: TGTGCCAGCAGTTTGGACGGCTATGGCTACACCTTC. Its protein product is CASSLDGYGYTF.

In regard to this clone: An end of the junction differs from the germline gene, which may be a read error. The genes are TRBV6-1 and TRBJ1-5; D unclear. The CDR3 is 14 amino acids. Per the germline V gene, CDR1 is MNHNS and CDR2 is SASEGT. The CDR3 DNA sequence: TGTGCCAGCAGCGAAGGGTCAGTCAATCAGCCCCATCATTTT. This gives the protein CASSEGSVNQPHHF.

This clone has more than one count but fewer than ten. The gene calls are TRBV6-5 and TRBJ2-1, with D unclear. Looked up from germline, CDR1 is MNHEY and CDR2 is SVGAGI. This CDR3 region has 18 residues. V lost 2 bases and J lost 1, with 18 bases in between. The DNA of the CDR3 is TGTGCCAGCAGTTACCCCTCGGAAGGGCCCTTTTCCTACAATGAGCAGTTCTTC. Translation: CASSYPSEGPFSYNEQFF.

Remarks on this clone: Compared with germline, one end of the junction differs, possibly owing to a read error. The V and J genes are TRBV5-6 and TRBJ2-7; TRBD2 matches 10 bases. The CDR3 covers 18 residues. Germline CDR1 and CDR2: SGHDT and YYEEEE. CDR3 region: CVSSLGVLAGVHSYEQYF. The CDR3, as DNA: TGTGTCAGCAGCTTAGGGGTGCTAGCGGGAGTTCACTCCTACGAGCAGTACTTC.

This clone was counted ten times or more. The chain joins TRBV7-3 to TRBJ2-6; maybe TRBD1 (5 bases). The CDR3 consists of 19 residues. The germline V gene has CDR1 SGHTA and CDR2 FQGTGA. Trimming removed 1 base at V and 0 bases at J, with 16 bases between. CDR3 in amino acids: CASSLRMPGSTSGANVLTF. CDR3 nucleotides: TGTGCCAGCAGCTTAAGGATGCCAGGGTCCACCTCTGGGGCCAACGTCCTGACTTTC. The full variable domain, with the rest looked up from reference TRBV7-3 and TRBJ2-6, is GAGVSQTPSNKVTEKGKYVELRCDPISGHTALYWYRQSLGQGPEFLIYFQGTGAADDSGLPNDRFFAVRPEGSVSTLKIQRTERGDSAVYLCASSLRMPGSTSGANVLTFGAGSRLTVL.

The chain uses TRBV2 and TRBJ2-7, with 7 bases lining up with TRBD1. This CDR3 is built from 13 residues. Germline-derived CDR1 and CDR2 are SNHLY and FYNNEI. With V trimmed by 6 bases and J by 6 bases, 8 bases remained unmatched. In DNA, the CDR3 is TGTGCCAGCAGCACAGGGGATAGGGGCGAGCAGTACTTC. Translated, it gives CASSTGDRGEQYF.

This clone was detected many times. The CDR3, as DNA: TGTGCCAGCAGTTTGTTTAGTTTCTGGGCACCGCTCGAGCAGTACTTC. Protein: CASSLFSFWAPLEQYF. V usage is TRBV28 and J usage is TRBJ2-7, with D unclear. V dropped 3 bases and J dropped 6 bases, with 21 bases sitting between them. The germline V gene has CDR1 MDHEN and CDR2 SYDVKM. This CDR3 contains 16 residues.

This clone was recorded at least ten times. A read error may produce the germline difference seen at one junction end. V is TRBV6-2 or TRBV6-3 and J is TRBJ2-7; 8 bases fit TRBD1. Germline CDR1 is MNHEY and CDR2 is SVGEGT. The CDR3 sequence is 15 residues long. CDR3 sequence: CASSPGGTGSYGQYF. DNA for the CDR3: TGTGCCAGCAGTCCAGGGGGCACTGGTTCCTACGGGCAGTACTTC.

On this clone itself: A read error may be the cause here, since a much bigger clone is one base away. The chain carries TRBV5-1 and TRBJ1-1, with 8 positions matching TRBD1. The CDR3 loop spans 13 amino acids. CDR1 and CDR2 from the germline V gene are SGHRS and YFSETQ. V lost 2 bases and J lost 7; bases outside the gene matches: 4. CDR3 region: CASSFGQGSEAFF. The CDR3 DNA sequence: TGCGCCAGCAGCTTCGGACAGGGAAGTGAAGCTTTCTTT.

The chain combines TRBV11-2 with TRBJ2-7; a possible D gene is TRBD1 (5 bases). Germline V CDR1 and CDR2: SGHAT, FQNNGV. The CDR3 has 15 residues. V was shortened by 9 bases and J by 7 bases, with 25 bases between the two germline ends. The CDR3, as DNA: TGTGCCAGAAGCGCTCTCGGGTCTCAAAGGGGAGAGCAGTACTTC. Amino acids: CARSALGSQRGEQYF.

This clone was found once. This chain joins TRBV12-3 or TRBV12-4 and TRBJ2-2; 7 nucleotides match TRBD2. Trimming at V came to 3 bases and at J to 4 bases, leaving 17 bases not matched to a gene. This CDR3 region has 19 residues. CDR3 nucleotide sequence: TGTGCCAGCAGTTTGGAGGGACTATCGGGAGTGCCCAGCACCGGGGAGCTGTTTTTT. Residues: CASSLEGLSGVPSTGELFF.

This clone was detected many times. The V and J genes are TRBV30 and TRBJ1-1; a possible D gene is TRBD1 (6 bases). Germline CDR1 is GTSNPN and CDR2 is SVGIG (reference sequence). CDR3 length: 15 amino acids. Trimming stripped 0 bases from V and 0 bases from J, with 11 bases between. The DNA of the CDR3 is TGTGCCTGGAGTGTACAGGGAAGGGTGAACACTGAAGCTTTCTTT. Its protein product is CAWSVQGRVNTEAFF.